The T cell receptor beta chain under discussion was sequenced for a study of breast tumors, draining lymph nodes, adjacent tissues. Study observations and caveats: Data fit most tumor T cells coming from lymph node, expanding in tumor. Data only fit, rather than demonstrated, lymph node origin of most tumor T cells. Compared with basal-like, luminal-like tumors shared significantly more repertoire with nontumor tissue.

Breast cancer patients provided tissue from their axillary draining lymph nodes. The CDR3 is made up of 14 amino acids. Germline V CDR1 and CDR2: SGHNT, YYREEE (reference sequence). V was shortened by 0 bases and J by 2 bases, with 9 bases between the two germline ends. TCRdb reanalysed the multiplex PCR reads using MiXCR and keeps one entry per CDR3 protein. The sample includes approximately 280,000 distinct CDR3 sequences, 30% of them seen just once. On this clonotype itself: Antigen specificity is unknown. This clone may be a read error of a much larger clone one base away.

This chain connects TRBV5-4 to TRBJ2-7; D is ambiguous. The source is a female donor with breast cancer. Some clones in this sample may be carry-over from other donors' samples. Sequencing was carried out using axillary lymph node tissue. This CDR3 is CASSLAVTAYEQYF. The CDR3 DNA follows: TGTGCCAGCAGCTTGGCCGTCACCGCCTACGAGCAGTACTTC.